The TCR beta chain described here comes from a study of CD8+ T cells in alopecia areata. CDR3 length: 14 amino acids. CDR1 and CDR2 (germline): LNHNV, YYDKDF (reference sequence). Trimming cost V 3 bases and J 6 bases, with 12 bases left between them. The authors extracted RNA and reverse transcribed it into cDNA as the sequencing template. The data were produced by immunoSEQ multiplex PCR, yet TCRdb's version contains in-frame clones alone and is incomplete. The profile shows hundreds of thousands of clones, around 67% of them singletons. The clonotype originates from a human donor with alopecia areata. This specimen consisted of CD4+ T cells sorted from blood, obtained at week 0. The chain couples TRBV15 to TRBJ1-5; no reliable D call. The CDR3 is CATSRLFRGQPQHF. Written as DNA, the CDR3 is TGTGCCACCAGCAGGCTATTCCGGGGTCAGCCCCAGCATTTT.